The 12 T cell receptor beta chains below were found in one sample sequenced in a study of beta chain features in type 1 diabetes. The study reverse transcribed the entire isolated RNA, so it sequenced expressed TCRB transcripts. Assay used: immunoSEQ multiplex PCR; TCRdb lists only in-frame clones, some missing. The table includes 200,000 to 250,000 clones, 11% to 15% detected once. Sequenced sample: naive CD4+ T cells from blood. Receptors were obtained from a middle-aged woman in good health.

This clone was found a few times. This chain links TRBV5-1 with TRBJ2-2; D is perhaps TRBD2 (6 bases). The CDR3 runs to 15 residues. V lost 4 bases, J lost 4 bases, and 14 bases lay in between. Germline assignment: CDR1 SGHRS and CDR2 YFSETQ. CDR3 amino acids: CASSLLALITGELFF. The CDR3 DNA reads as TGCGCCAGCAGCCTGCTAGCGCTAATCACCGGGGAGCTGTTTTTT.

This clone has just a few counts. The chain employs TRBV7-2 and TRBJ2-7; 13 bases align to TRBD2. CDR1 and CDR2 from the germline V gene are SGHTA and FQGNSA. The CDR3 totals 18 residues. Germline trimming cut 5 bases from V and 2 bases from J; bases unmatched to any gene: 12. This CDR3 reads CASSLEGTGTSGAYEQYF. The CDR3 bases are TGTGCCAGCAGCCTAGAGGGGACCGGGACTAGCGGGGCCTACGAGCAGTACTTC.

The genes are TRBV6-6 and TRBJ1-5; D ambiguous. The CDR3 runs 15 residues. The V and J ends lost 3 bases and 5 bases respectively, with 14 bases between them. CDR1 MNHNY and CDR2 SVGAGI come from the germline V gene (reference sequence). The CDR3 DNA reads TGTGCCAGCAGTTATGGTTTGCGGCCAGATCAGCCCCAGCATTTT. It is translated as CASSYGLRPDQPQHF.

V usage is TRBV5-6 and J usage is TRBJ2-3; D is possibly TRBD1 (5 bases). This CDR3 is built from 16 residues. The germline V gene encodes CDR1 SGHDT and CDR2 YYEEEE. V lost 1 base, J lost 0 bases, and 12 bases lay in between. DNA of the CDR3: TGTGCCAGCAGCTTGCTATCAGGGCCTAGCACAGATACGCAGTATTTT. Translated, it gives CASSLLSGPSTDTQYF.

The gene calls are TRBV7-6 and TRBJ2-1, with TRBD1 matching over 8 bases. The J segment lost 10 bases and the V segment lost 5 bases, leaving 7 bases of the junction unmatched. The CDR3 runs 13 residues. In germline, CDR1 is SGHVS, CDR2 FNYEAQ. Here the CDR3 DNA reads TGTGCCAGCAGCCCCAACGGGGACAGGGAGCAGTTCTTC. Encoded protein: CASSPNGDREQFF.

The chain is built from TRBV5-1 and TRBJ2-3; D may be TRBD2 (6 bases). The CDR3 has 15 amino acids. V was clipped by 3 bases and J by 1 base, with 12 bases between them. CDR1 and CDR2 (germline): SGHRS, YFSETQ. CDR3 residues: CASSSGGGGTDTQYF. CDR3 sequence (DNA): TGCGCCAGCAGCTCCGGGGGAGGCGGCACAGATACGCAGTATTTT.

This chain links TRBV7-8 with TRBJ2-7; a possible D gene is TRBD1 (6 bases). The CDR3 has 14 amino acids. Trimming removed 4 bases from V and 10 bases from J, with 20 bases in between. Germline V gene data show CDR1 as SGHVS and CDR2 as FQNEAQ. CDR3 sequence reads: CASSSMTGNLEQYF. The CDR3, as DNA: TGTGCCAGCAGCTCAATGACAGGAAATTTGGAACAGTACTTC.

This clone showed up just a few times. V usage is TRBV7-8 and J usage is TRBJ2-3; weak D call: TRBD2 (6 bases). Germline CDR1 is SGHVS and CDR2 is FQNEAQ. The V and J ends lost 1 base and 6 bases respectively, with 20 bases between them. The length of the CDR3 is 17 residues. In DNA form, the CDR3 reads TGTGCCAGCAGCTTAGTGTGGTTCGGAGGGGACGGTGATACGCAGTATTTT. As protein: CASSLVWFGGDGDTQYF.

The CDR3: CASSGTSGGASQETQYF. The CDR3 DNA sequence: TGTGCCAGCAGCGGGACCAGCGGGGGAGCGAGCCAAGAGACCCAGTACTTC. The rearrangement joins TRBV9 to TRBJ2-5; 8 nucleotides align to TRBD2. Germline assignment: CDR1 SGDLS and CDR2 YYNGEE. The CDR3 runs to 17 residues. Trimming at V came to 3 bases and at J to 1 base, leaving 11 bases not matched to a gene.

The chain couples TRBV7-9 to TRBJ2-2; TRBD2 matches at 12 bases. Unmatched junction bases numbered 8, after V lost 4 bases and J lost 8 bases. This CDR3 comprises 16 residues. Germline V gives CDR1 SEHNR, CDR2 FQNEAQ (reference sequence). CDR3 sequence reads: CASSSRLAGVRGELFF. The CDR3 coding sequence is TGTGCCAGCAGCTCCCGACTAGCGGGGGTTCGGGGGGAGCTGTTTTTT.

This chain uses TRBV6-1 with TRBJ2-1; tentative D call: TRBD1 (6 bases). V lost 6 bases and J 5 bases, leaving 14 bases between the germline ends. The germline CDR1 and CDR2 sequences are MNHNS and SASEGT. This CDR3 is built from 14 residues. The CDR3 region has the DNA TGTGCCAGCAGGGTCTGGGACACCAACAATGAGCAGTTCTTC. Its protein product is CASRVWDTNNEQFF.

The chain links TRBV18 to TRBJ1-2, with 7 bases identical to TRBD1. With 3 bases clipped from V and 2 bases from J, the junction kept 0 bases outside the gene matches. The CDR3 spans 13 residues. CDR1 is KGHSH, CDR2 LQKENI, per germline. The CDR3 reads CASSPDRNYGYTF. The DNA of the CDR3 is TGTGCCAGCTCACCGGACAGGAACTATGGCTACACCTTC.